This entry lists 28 T cell receptor beta chains sequenced from one sample in a study of blood T cell repertoires in COVID-19 (dated by TCRdb to 2020 to 2021). The method was the immunoSEQ multiplex PCR assay. As stored in TCRdb, this immuneACCESS dataset retains in-frame rearrangements with V and J assigned. A fraction of the clones does not appear; measured against another copy, unresolved V genes explain less than half of the discrepancy, and the remainder lacks a known reason. Counted in this sample were roughly 240,000 clones; about 83% of them appeared once. The top ten constitute roughly 2% of the sample. The sample comprised PBMCs or T cells enriched from blood (not recorded which). The source of these receptors is a woman in her fifties or sixties who had recovered from COVID-19.

The CDR3 loop reads CASQPGTDYEQYF. In nucleotides, the CDR3 is TGTGCCAGTCAGCCCGGGACAGACTACGAGCAGTACTTC. The V gene is TRBV6-5, the J gene TRBJ2-7, with TRBD1 matching over 7 bases. Trimming cost V 9 bases and J 3 bases; bases outside gene matches: 8. In germline, CDR1 is MNHEY, CDR2 SVGAGI. The CDR3 consists of 13 residues.

The J gene is TRBJ1-2, the V gene TRBV28; tentatively, D is TRBD1 (6 bases). CDR3 length: 12 residues. In germline, CDR1 is MDHEN, CDR2 SYDVKM. V lost 11 bases and J lost 5, with 15 bases in between. CDR3 nucleotides: TGTGCCGGGGGCAGGGACCCTTATGGCTACACCTTC. Its protein product is CAGGRDPYGYTF.

The chain employs TRBV3-1 (or the pseudogene TRBV3-2) and TRBJ1-1; 7 positions match TRBD1. This CDR3 is 11 amino acids long. Losses at the gene ends were 7 bases for V and 6 bases for J; bases not matched to a gene: 2. Per germline, CDR1 LGHDT and CDR2 YNNKEL (reference sequence). CDR3 residues: CASKGTAEAFF. CDR3 in DNA: TGTGCCAGCAAAGGGACAGCTGAAGCTTTCTTT.

The chain couples TRBV10-3 to TRBJ2-5; 10 positions match TRBD1. CDR3 length: 14 amino acids. J was trimmed by 5 bases and V by 6 bases; bases with no gene match: 6. CDR1 and CDR2 (germline): ENHRY, SYGVKD. CDR3 loop: CAIRPAGQGETQYF. DNA of the CDR3: TGTGCCATCAGACCGGCGGGACAGGGGGAGACCCAGTACTTC.

The chain combines TRBV4-3 with TRBJ1-1; the D is unclear. From germline, CDR1 is LGHNA and CDR2 YSLEER. This CDR3 contains 13 residues. Trimming shortened V by 3 bases and J by 5 bases, and 10 bases separated the two germline ends. CDR3 nucleotide sequence: TGCGCCAGCAGCCAGGAGAGGAGGACTGAAGCTTTCTTT. Translating gives CASSQERRTEAFF.

The gene calls are TRBV7-9 and TRBJ2-7; a possible D gene is TRBD1 (7 bases). The CDR3 covers 15 residues. Germline lookup yields CDR1 SEHNR and CDR2 FQNEAQ (reference sequence). Trimming stripped 6 bases from V and 7 bases from J, with 22 bases between. The CDR3 DNA is TGTGCCAGCAGTTTCAAACCAGGGGGAGGTGAGGAGCAGTACTTC. Translated, it gives CASSFKPGGGEEQYF.

V gene TRBV29-1 combines with J gene TRBJ2-1; 8 bases fit TRBD2. Trimming at V came to 0 bases and at J to 9 bases, leaving 16 bases not matched to a gene. Germline assignment: CDR1 SQVTM and CDR2 ANQGSEA. CDR3 length: 17 residues. CDR3 sequence reads: CSVEDMRGGRPVGEQFF. CDR3 coding DNA: TGCAGCGTTGAAGATATGCGGGGCGGGAGGCCGGTGGGTGAGCAGTTCTTC.

The rearrangement uses TRBV7-9 and TRBJ1-1; D unclear. Trimming shortened V by 4 bases and J by 4 bases, and 4 bases separated the two germline ends. The length of the CDR3 is 11 residues. Germline values: CDR1 SEHNR, CDR2 FQNEAQ (reference sequence). In nucleotides, the CDR3 is TGTGCCAGCAGCTCCGTCACTGAAGCTTTCTTT. It encodes CASSSVTEAFF.

The rearrangement links TRBV27 to TRBJ1-6, with TRBD1 matching over 9 bases. From germline, CDR1 is MNHEY and CDR2 SMNVEV (reference sequence). This CDR3 is 18 amino acids long. V was pared by 3 bases and J by 9 bases, with 15 bases of the junction left unmatched. The CDR3: CASSFRTGGAYSISPLHF. The CDR3 nucleotides are TGTGCCAGCAGTTTCCGCACAGGGGGCGCCTATTCTATTTCACCCCTCCACTTT.

In the case of this clone: A junction end diverges from the germline sequence, so it may reflect a read error. The chain combines TRBV7-9 with TRBJ2-7; 13 bases align to TRBD2. CDR3 length equals 14 residues. Germline values: CDR1 SEHNR, CDR2 FQNEAQ (reference sequence). In DNA form, the CDR3 reads TGTGCCAGCACTCTTTCCGGACTAGCGGGAGTACCGGACTTC. Its protein is CASTLSGLAGVPDF.

This clone was recorded a few times. J is TRBJ1-5 and V is TRBV28; the D gene is possibly TRBD1 (5 bases). Deletions cut 3 bases from V and 1 base from J, with 13 bases between. The germline V gene encodes CDR1 MDHEN and CDR2 SYDVKM. The CDR3 has 16 amino acids. CDR3 sequence: CASSLAAGLSNQPQHF. The DNA for the CDR3 is TGTGCCAGCAGTTTGGCCGCGGGGCTAAGCAATCAGCCCCAGCATTTT.

A few counts support this clone. The chain recombines TRBV3-1 (or the pseudogene TRBV3-2) with TRBJ2-7; the D gene is possibly TRBD2 (6 bases). Germline V gives CDR1 LGHDT, CDR2 YNNKEL (reference sequence). The CDR3 loop spans 16 amino acids. Trimming pared 0 bases from V and 6 bases from J, leaving 18 bases between. The CDR3 sequence is CASSQDIRGRGIEQYF. For the CDR3, the DNA is TGTGCCAGCAGCCAAGATATCCGGGGCCGGGGGATCGAGCAGTACTTC.

The CDR3 DNA is TGTGCCAGCAGCTTAGATGCAGGGGGCGCGCAATCACCCCTCCACTTT. It specifies CASSLDAGGAQSPLHF. The chain is built from TRBV7-9 and TRBJ1-6; 8 bases align to TRBD1. This CDR3 has 16 amino acids. J gave up 10 bases and V 1 base, and 9 bases lay outside the gene matches. Germline CDR1 SEHNR, CDR2 FQNEAQ (reference sequence).

The chain has TRBV2 and TRBJ2-7, with 9 bases identical to TRBD1. V lost 11 bases to trimming and J lost 4 bases; unmatched junction nucleotides: 9. The CDR3 has 13 residues. Germline V gives CDR1 SNHLY, CDR2 FYNNEI. For the CDR3, the DNA is TGTGCCGGGAGGGGACAGGGCCCTTACGAGCAGTACTTC. This translates into CAGRGQGPYEQYF.

This clone was observed once. V usage is TRBV28 and J usage is TRBJ2-4, with D possibly matching TRBD2 (6 bases). Trimming removed 5 bases at V and 0 bases at J, with 8 bases between. The CDR3 sequence is 14 residues long. Per the germline V gene, CDR1 is MDHEN and CDR2 is SYDVKM. This chain's CDR3 is CASSAGGAKNIQYF. In DNA form, the CDR3 reads TGTGCCAGCAGTGCCGGGGGAGCCAAAAACATTCAGTACTTC.

The V and J genes are TRBV14 and TRBJ2-1; 10 nucleotides align to TRBD1. Losses at the gene ends were 4 bases for V and 12 bases for J; bases not matched to a gene: 12. Germline assignment: CDR1 SGHDN and CDR2 FVKESK. The CDR3 totals 15 residues. The DNA for the CDR3 is TGTGCCAGCAGCCCCGGGACAGGGGATGGGGCGGGGCAGTTCTTC. As protein: CASSPGTGDGAGQFF. Looking up the rest from reference TRBV14 and TRBJ2-1 gives the full variable domain: EAGVTQFPSHSVIEKGQTVTLRCDPISGHDNLYWYRRVMGKEIKFLLHFVKESKQDESGMPNNRFLAERTGGTYSTLKVQPAELEDSGVYFCASSPGTGDGAGQFFGPGTRLTVL.

This clone appeared a few times. V is TRBV19 and J is TRBJ1-1; D might be TRBD1 (5 bases). CDR1 and CDR2 (germline): LNHDA, SQIVND (reference sequence). This CDR3 comprises 15 residues. The ends were cut back, 5 bases at V and 1 base at J, with 14 bases in the middle. The CDR3 nucleotides read TGTGCCAGTAGTCCCCAGGGAGGTACGAACACTGAAGCTTTCTTT. Translation gives CASSPQGGTNTEAFF.

The chain uses TRBV7-2 and TRBJ2-5; TRBD1 agrees at 9 bases. Trimming at V came to 8 bases and at J to 11 bases, leaving 9 bases not matched to a gene. The CDR3 totals 12 residues. From germline, CDR1 is SGHTA and CDR2 FQGNSA. The CDR3 coding sequence is TGTGCCAGCTGGGGACAGGGTTACCGGCAGTACTTC. The encoded protein is CASWGQGYRQYF.

The V call is TRBV27, the J call TRBJ2-7; a weak D match, TRBD2 (6 bases). CDR3 size: 13 residues. V lost 2 bases, J lost 2 bases, and 7 bases lay in between. The germline gives CDR1 MNHEY, CDR2 SMNVEV (reference sequence). CDR3 residues: CASSLAGTYEQYF. For the CDR3, the DNA is TGTGCCAGCAGTTTAGCGGGAACCTACGAGCAGTACTTC.

The chain is built from TRBV2 and TRBJ2-1, with 8 positions matching TRBD1. The germline V gene encodes CDR1 SNHLY and CDR2 FYNNEI. V shed 6 bases, J shed 4 bases, and the junction held 5 bases outside the gene matches. This CDR3 comprises 14 residues. The CDR3 region is CASSGRGHYNEQFF. The CDR3 DNA reads as TGTGCCAGCAGCGGCAGGGGGCATTACAATGAGCAGTTCTTC. The full variable domain, rest sourced from reference TRBV2 and TRBJ2-1, is EPEVTQTPSHQVTQMGQEVILRCVPISNHLYFYWYRQILGQKVEFLVSFYNNEISEKSEIFDDQFSVERPDGSNFTLKIRSTKLEDSAMYFCASSGRGHYNEQFFGPGTRLTVL.

This chain uses TRBV28 with TRBJ1-2, with D possibly matching TRBD1 (6 bases). This CDR3 has 16 residues. With 8 bases removed from V and 5 bases from J, the gap between germline ends came to 24 bases. The V gene's germline CDR1 is MDHEN and CDR2 SYDVKM. The CDR3 DNA reads TGTGCCAGCGGCCTTCCAATAACAGGGAGGGGGTATGGCTACACCTTC. Translation: CASGLPITGRGYGYTF.

The V gene is TRBV2, the J gene TRBJ2-2; 7 bases fit TRBD2. Germline V gives CDR1 SNHLY, CDR2 FYNNEI. V was pared by 4 bases and J by 6 bases, with 5 bases of the junction left unmatched. This CDR3 is 14 amino acids long. CDR3: CASSAGGRPGELFF. The CDR3 coding sequence is TGTGCCAGCAGTGCGGGGGGTCGACCCGGGGAGCTGTTTTTT.

The chain links TRBV9 to TRBJ1-1; no clear D gene. The V end lost 0 bases, the J end lost 2 bases, and 11 bases lay between the germline ends. The length of the CDR3 is 15 residues. Germline V CDR1 and CDR2: SGDLS, YYNGEE. This CDR3 is CASSVGGRTNTEAFF. DNA of the CDR3: TGTGCCAGCAGCGTAGGTGGTAGAACCAACACTGAAGCTTTCTTT.

This clone was observed a few times. The chain carries TRBV12-5 and TRBJ1-1, with D hard to call. The CDR3 contains 12 residues. Per germline, CDR1 LGHNT and CDR2 FRNRAP. Trimming took off 4 bases at V and 2 bases at J, with 5 bases between the two ends. The DNA of the CDR3 is TGTGCTAGTGGTTCCCATAACACTGAAGCTTTCTTT. It specifies CASGSHNTEAFF.

The chain employs TRBV27 and TRBJ2-1; TRBD2 matches 10 bases. CDR3 length: 18 residues. The V gene's germline CDR1 is MNHEY and CDR2 SMNVEV (reference sequence). The trim removed 7 bases at V and 2 bases at J, leaving 14 bases unmatched. The CDR3 DNA follows: TGTGCCAGCACCCTCCTTCTAGCGGGGGCCATCACCTACAATGAGCAGTTCTTC. This sequence encodes CASTLLLAGAITYNEQFF.

This sequence joins TRBV7-8 and TRBJ2-7, with 7 bases lining up with TRBD1. The J segment lost 2 bases and the V segment lost 3 bases, leaving 13 bases of the junction unmatched. Germline V gives CDR1 SGHVS, CDR2 FQNEAQ. This CDR3 comprises 17 residues. CDR3 in amino acids: CASSFGPLTGNTYEQYF. In DNA, the CDR3 is TGTGCCAGCAGCTTCGGCCCACTGACAGGGAATACCTACGAGCAGTACTTC.

This rearrangement joins TRBV29-1 to TRBJ1-1; D is ambiguous. Trimming removed 6 bases at V and 1 base at J, with 9 bases between. CDR1 is SQVTM, CDR2 ANQGSEA, per germline. There are 12 residues in the CDR3. This CDR3 is CSVAHRNTEAFF. CDR3 nucleotides: TGCAGCGTGGCCCACAGGAACACTGAAGCTTTCTTT.

The chain is built from TRBV19 and TRBJ1-3; no clear D. The CDR3 is 15 amino acids. Per germline, CDR1 LNHDA and CDR2 SQIVND (reference sequence). V dropped 4 bases and J dropped 0 bases, with 10 bases sitting between them. The DNA of the CDR3 is TGTGCCAGTAGTAACGCCGGGTCCTCTGGAAACACCATATATTTT. Amino acids: CASSNAGSSGNTIYF.